This T cell receptor (beta chain) was identified in a study of T-cell reconstitution after alpha-beta-depleted transplantation in children (dated by TCRdb to 2016 to 2018). As for the study more broadly: Using TCR repertoire profiling, the study followed T-cell immune reconstitution in a quantitative way in children after TCRalphabeta/CD19-depleted allogeneic hematopoietic cell transplantation.

The full study reports these points: The apparently early recovery of alphabetaT-cell counts about two months after transplant reportedly depended on only several hundred rapidly expanded clones that came from non-depleted graft cells. In some patients, the high TCRbeta diversity seen at day 60 was put down to recipient T cells and intrathymic progenitors that had survived conditioning. Over subsequent months, a decline in hyperexpanded clone frequencies was noted, and after one year, T-cell counts and TCRbeta diversity were mostly ascribed to newly produced T cells.

The library was obtained by PCR. Sequencing instrument: Illumina HiSeq 2500. TCR library preparation used molecular barcoding, with unique molecular identifiers applied to normalize quantification of the TCRbeta repertoire. The public reads were quality trimmed at Q25 with fastp and then assembled into clones with MiXCR by TCRdb, keeping productive beta chains. Every CDR3 protein is listed once, alongside the most common genes and DNA of its rows. This sample lists about 29,000 distinct CDR3 sequences; over 5% were detected once. In total, the top ten clones hold approximately 7% of the sample. The sample's treatment or condition, from its label and the paper: allogeneic hematopoietic cell transplantation with graft depleted of TCRalphabeta T cells and CD19 B cells. The transplant recipients were children given TCRalphabeta/CD19-depleted allogeneic hematopoietic cell grafts. CDR1 and CDR2, looked up from the germline V gene, are SGHTA and FQGNSA. The CDR3, cysteine through phenylalanine, is 17 amino acids long. Only CDR3 DNA remains: 51 bases, in frame from the first base. For this chain, trimming is 2 bases at the V end and 5 bases at the J end, and the number of junction bases without a gene match is 12.

This clonotype was detected ten times or more. Its antigen specificity is not known. No much larger clonotype is one base removed from it; base qualities were not supplied. The specimen comprised PBMCs, mostly from graft donor cells, sampled 180 days after TCRalphabeta/CD19-depleted stem cell transplant. The sequence joins TRBV7-2 to TRBJ2-3, with 8 middle bases fitting TRBD2. The TCR comes from a male patient younger than 18 who had a stem cell transplant for acute myeloid leukemia, so the T cells may come from the graft donor. The CDR3 protein is CASSLSGLVRGGDTQYF. In nucleotide form, the sequence is TGTGCCAGCAGCTTATCGGGACTAGTGAGGGGTGGAGATACGCAGTATTTT.